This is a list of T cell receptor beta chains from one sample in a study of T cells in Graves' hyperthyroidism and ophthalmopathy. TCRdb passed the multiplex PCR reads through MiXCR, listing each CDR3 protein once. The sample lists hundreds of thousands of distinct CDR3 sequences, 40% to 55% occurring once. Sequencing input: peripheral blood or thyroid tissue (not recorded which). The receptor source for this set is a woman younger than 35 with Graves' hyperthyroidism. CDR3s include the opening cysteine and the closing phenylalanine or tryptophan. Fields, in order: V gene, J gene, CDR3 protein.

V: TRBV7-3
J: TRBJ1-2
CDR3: CASSPMGQGANGYTF

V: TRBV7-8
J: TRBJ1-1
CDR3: CASSLARIAEAFF

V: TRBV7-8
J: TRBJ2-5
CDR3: CASSQVTGEETQYF

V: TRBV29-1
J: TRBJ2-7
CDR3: CSVLPGQGQGYEQYF

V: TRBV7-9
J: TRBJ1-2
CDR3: CASSSTLYGYTF

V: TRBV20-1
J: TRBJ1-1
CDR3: CSASGQGNEAFF

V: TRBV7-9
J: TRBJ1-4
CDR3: CASSFGTPRLGEKLFF

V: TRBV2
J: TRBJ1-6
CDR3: CASSGPGGANSPLHF

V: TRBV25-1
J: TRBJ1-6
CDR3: CASSPHENSPLHF

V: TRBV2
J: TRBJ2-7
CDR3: CASSPPPGTGWLSSYEQYF

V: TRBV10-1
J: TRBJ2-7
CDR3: CASSKGTGHEQYF

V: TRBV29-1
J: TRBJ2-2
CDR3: CSAIDSNTGELFF

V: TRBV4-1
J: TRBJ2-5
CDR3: CASSQDHREGTQYF

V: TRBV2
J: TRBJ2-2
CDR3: CASSLRRLAGWVDTGELFF

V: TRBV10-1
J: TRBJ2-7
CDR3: CASTTGKTYEQYF

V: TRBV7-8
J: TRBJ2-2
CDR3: CASSLGLAGGRELFF

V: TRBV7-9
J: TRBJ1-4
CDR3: CASSLVRTNEKLFF

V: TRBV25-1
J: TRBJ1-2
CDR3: CASSQDRGYGYTF

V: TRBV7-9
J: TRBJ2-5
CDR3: CASSTPGRNQETQYF

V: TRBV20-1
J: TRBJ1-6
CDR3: CSAPRTGRAALHF

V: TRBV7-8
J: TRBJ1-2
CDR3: CASSLDGRGADYGYTF

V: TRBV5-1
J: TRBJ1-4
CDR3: CASSARGQTNEKLFF

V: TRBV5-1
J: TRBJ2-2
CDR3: CASSPNPTGELFF

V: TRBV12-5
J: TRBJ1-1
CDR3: CAGGVSTEAFF